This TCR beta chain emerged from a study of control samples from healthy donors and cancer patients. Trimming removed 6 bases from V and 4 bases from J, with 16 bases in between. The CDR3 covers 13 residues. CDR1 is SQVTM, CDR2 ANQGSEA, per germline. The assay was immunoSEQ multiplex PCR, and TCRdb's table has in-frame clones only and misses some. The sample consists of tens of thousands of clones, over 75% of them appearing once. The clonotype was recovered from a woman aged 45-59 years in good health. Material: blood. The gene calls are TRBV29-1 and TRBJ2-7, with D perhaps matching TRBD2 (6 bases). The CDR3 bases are TGCAGCGTCTCTAGAGGAGGGGTGTACGAGCAGTACTTC. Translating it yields CSVSRGGVYEQYF.